This TCR beta chain was retrieved from a study of OX40 agonist ivuxolimab in advanced cancers. Background on the study: Partial responses were observed in three patients, of whom one had hepatocellular carcinoma and two had cutaneous melanoma. Study-wide results and limits: Expanded clones were, on average, more numerous among CD8+ T cells than CD4+. Within 6 weeks, CD4+ and CD8+ blood T cells expanded clonally at 0.1 to 3.0 mg/kg.

The assay was immunoSEQ multiplex PCR, and TCRdb's table has in-frame clones only and misses some. This sample has 15,000 to 20,000 clones, with roughly 92% found just once. The CDR3 spans 13 residues. In germline, CDR1 is SGHDT, CDR2 YYEEEE. Between the trimmed V and J ends, which lost 6 bases and 2 bases, there was a span of 11 bases. This clone appeared once. Its antigen remains unidentified. Blood specimens came from baseline, cycle 4 day 1, and cycle 7 day 1. Sequencing was performed on CD4+ or CD8+ T cells sorted from blood, taken in a trial of the OX40 agonist ivuxolimab. This TCR was recovered from an adult with an advanced solid tumor such as melanoma, head and neck, liver or kidney cancer. This chain links TRBV5-6 with TRBJ1-2; D possibly corresponds to TRBD1 (6 bases). CDR3 bases: TGTGCCAGCACCACAGGGATCAACTATGGCTACACCTTC. This translates into CASTTGINYGYTF.